The present entry profiles one TCR beta chain with its context. Its target is not known. V was cut by 4 bases and J by 1 base, with 8 bases left in between. Germline CDR1 is SGHRS and CDR2 is YFSETQ. The CDR3 is 13 residues long. The sample's time point: patch test 3, about 24 weeks after DPC sensitization. The treatment: therapeutic diphenylcyclopropenone sensitization with weekly scalp DPC. The data derive from a study of human T cells and chemical hapten exposure. Points from the study as a whole: Controls had significantly fewer large CDR3 similarity clusters than were formed by expanded TCRs.

TCRdb passed the RACE reads through MiXCR, listing each CDR3 protein once. Of some 52,000 distinct CDR3 sequences in the sample, 9% to 10% were seen once. This rearrangement joins TRBV5-1 to TRBJ1-1; perhaps TRBD1 as D (6 bases). Here the sequenced sample was whole blood, taken in connection with sensitization to the hapten diphenylcyclopropenone (DPC). This TCR was sampled from a middle-aged woman with alopecia areata. Some clones in this sample may be carry-over from other donors' samples. This chain's CDR3 is CASSIQGNTEAFF. In DNA, the CDR3 is TGCGCCAGCAGCATACAGGGGAACACTGAAGCTTTCTTT. Full variable domain (remainder filled in from reference TRBV5-1 and TRBJ1-1): KAGVTQTPRYLIKTRGQQVTLSCSPISGHRSVSWYQQTPGQGLQFLFEYFSETQRNKGNFPGRFSGRQFSNSRSEMNVSTLELGDSALYLCASSIQGNTEAFFGQGTRLTVV.